These T cell receptor beta chains were read from a single sample in a study of T-cell reconstitution after alpha-beta-depleted transplantation in children. TCRdb reanalysed the PCR reads using MiXCR and keeps one entry per CDR3 protein. The table has a few hundred thousand distinct CDR3 sequences, 12% seen once; the top ten hold around 6%. The material was PBMCs from the stem cell graft donor, obtained from the stem cell graft. The origin of the receptors is a human donor who donated a stem cell graft to a child with combined immunodeficiency. The conserved cysteine and the conserved F or W are not part of the CDR3 here. Fields, in order: V gene, J gene, CDR3 protein.

>TRBV18|TRBJ2-1
ASSPRGLWNEQF
>TRBV12-3/TRBV12-4|TRBJ1-4
ASRTGFVNEKLF
>TRBV5-1|TRBJ2-5
ASSLAPVETQY
>TRBV24-1|TRBJ2-7
ATSDHPGTGRFYEQY
>TRBV27|TRBJ2-7
ASSVRGNSYEQY
>TRBV12-3/TRBV12-4|TRBJ2-3
ASRGSGDAWDTQY
>TRBV20-1|TRBJ2-7
SANSGTSGSYEQY
>TRBV6-2/TRBV6-3|TRBJ2-2
ASWYTGELF
>TRBV5-1|TRBJ1-2
ASSPRVGNYGYT
>TRBV5-1|TRBJ1-1
ASKMDTEAF
>TRBV30|TRBJ1-1
AWSPRTTEAF
>TRBV12-3/TRBV12-4|TRBJ2-6
ASSLAGANVLT
>TRBV4-3|TRBJ2-1
ASSHPGTRNEQF
>TRBV7-9|TRBJ1-4
ASSFIDEKLF
>TRBV20-1|TRBJ1-6
SARGSNSPLH